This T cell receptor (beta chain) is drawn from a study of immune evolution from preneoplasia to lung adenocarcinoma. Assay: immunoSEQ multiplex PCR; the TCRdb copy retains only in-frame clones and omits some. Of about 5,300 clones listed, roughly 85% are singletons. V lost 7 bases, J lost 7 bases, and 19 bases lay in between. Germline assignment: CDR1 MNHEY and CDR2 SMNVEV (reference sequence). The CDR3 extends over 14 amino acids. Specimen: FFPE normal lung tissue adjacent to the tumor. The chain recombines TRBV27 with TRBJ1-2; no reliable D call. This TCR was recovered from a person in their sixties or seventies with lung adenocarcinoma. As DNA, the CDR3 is TGTGCCAGCACCCCTTACCCCGGGTCGTCTGGCTACACCTTC. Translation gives CASTPYPGSSGYTF.